One sample yielded the 16 T cell receptor beta chains listed below, sequenced in a study of T-cell reconstitution after alpha-beta-depleted transplantation in children. The library targeted TCRbeta and was prepared with unique molecular identifiers. TCRdb redid the calling of the PCR reads with MiXCR, one entry per CDR3 protein. The sample holds some 500,000 distinct CDR3 sequences; around a third are singletons and the top ten take approximately 2.3%. The source material was PBMCs from the stem cell graft donor, sampled from the stem cell graft. The receptors were gathered from a human donor who donated a stem cell graft to a child with aplastic anemia.

This clonotype was found a few times. CDR3 bases: TGCGCCAGCAGCCAACTACCGACAGGGGAGATGGTTCAGCCCCAGCATTTT. This codes for CASSQLPTGEMVQPQHF. The chain combines TRBV5-1 with TRBJ1-5; TRBD1 aligns across 8 bases. CDR1 and CDR2 from the germline V gene are SGHRS and YFSETQ. The CDR3 consists of 17 residues. V gave up 4 bases and J gave up 6 bases; unmatched junction bases: 15.

This clonotype has more than one count but fewer than ten. The chain joins TRBV5-1 to TRBJ2-1; the match to TRBD2 covers 8 bases. Germline V lookup: CDR1 SGHRS, CDR2 YFSETQ. The CDR3 extends over 14 amino acids. Trimming took 6 bases from V and 3 from J; bases not matched to a gene: 5. The CDR3 is CASNPAGGYNEQFF. In DNA form, the CDR3 reads TGCGCCAGCAATCCTGCGGGAGGCTACAATGAGCAGTTCTTC.

This clonotype was seen more than once but under ten times. This chain links TRBV12-3 or TRBV12-4 with TRBJ1-1, with TRBD1 matching 11 bases. The CDR3 covers 15 residues. V trimming: 4 bases; J trimming: 0 bases; junction bases outside the gene matches: 1. The CDR3 region is CASSWDRGMNTEAFF. In DNA, the CDR3 is TGTGCCAGCAGTTGGGACAGGGGGATGAACACTGAAGCTTTCTTT.

This clonotype was recorded a few times. The V and J genes are TRBV14 and TRBJ2-4; TRBD2 is a possible D gene (5 bases). The CDR3 is made up of 15 amino acids. Germline lookup yields CDR1 SGHDN and CDR2 FVKESK. Trimming cost V 8 bases and J 4 bases, with 18 bases left between them. CDR3 DNA sequence: TGTGCCAGCCCACCGAGCGGTAGCAATAAAAACATTCAGTACTTC. Its protein is CASPPSGSNKNIQYF.

The chain combines TRBV7-2 with TRBJ2-5; 10 bases line up with TRBD2. This CDR3 is 15 amino acids long. Germline V lookup: CDR1 SGHTA, CDR2 FQGNSA. The J segment lost 5 bases and the V segment lost 2 bases, leaving 5 bases of the junction unmatched. CDR3 nucleotides: TGTGCCAGCAGCTTATCGGGAGCGGGGGGGGAGACCCAGTACTTC. This codes for CASSLSGAGGETQYF.

This clonotype has just a few counts. The rearrangement links TRBV20-1 to TRBJ2-7; the D is unclear. V lost 5 bases to trimming and J lost 7 bases, with 21 bases between them. The CDR3 has 14 residues. CDR1 DFQATT and CDR2 SNEGSKA come from the germline V gene (reference sequence). Written as DNA, the CDR3 is TGCAGTGCTGCCCCTACCCACAAGATAGGGGAGCAGTACGTC. This encodes CSAAPTHKIGEQYV.

This chain connects TRBV10-3 to TRBJ2-1, with 7 bases that match TRBD2. After removal of 10 bases from V and 5 bases from J, the junction contained 8 bases not matched to a gene. The germline gives CDR1 ENHRY, CDR2 SYGVKD. The CDR3 extends over 13 amino acids. The CDR3 here is CATKTSADNEQFF. The CDR3 DNA reads TGTGCCACCAAAACTAGCGCAGACAATGAGCAGTTCTTC.

The CDR3 region has the DNA TGTGCCAGCAGTTTATCCCCGGGGGAATTCACAGATACGCAGTATTTT. It translates to CASSLSPGEFTDTQYF. V usage is TRBV27 and J usage is TRBJ2-3; D perhaps matches TRBD2 (6 bases). The germline V and J ends were trimmed by 0 bases and 2 bases, with 12 bases remaining between them. CDR1 and CDR2 (germline): MNHEY, SMNVEV (reference sequence). The CDR3 covers 16 residues.

This clonotype has just a few counts. The chain couples TRBV20-1 to TRBJ2-1, with 9 bases identical to TRBD2. The CDR3 runs 14 residues. The V gene's germline CDR1 is DFQATT and CDR2 SNEGSKA (reference sequence). The V gene end was trimmed by 3 bases and the J gene end by 6 bases; junction bases not matched to a gene: 6. CDR3 nucleotides: TGCAGTGCTAGCTTGCGCGGGAGGGCCAATGAGCAGTTCTTC. It yields the protein CSASLRGRANEQFF.

J is TRBJ1-1 and V is TRBV5-1; D is uncertain. Germline V gives CDR1 SGHRS, CDR2 YFSETQ. V was clipped by 6 bases and J by 0 bases, with 18 bases between them. CDR3 length: 16 residues. The CDR3 bases are TGCGCCAGCACCTCCCTCATGAGCAGCATGAACACTGAAGCTTTCTTT. It translates to CASTSLMSSMNTEAFF.

The chain has TRBV2 and TRBJ2-6; D remains unclear. This CDR3 is 11 amino acids long. V lost 8 bases and J lost 2, with 1 base in between. Germline CDR1 SNHLY, CDR2 FYNNEI. The CDR3 sequence is CASAGANVLTF. Here the CDR3 DNA reads TGTGCCAGCGCTGGGGCCAACGTCCTGACTTTC.

The chain carries TRBV20-1 and TRBJ2-6, with D possibly called TRBD1 or TRBD2 (5 bases each). The V end was cut by 5 bases, the J end by 0 bases, with 14 bases between. CDR1 and CDR2 from the germline V gene are DFQATT and SNEGSKA (reference sequence). The CDR3 has 16 amino acids. The CDR3 protein is CSASAPGLSGANVLTF. The CDR3 nucleotides are TGCAGTGCTTCGGCCCCGGGGCTCTCTGGGGCCAACGTCCTGACTTTC.

V is TRBV6-1 and J is TRBJ1-1, with a weak D call TRBD1 (5 bases). The CDR3 consists of 13 residues. The V end was cut by 8 bases, the J end by 4 bases, with 14 bases between. Per the germline V gene, CDR1 is MNHNS and CDR2 is SASEGT. The chain's CDR3 is CASLAGRSTEAFF. CDR3 bases: TGTGCCAGCCTCGCAGGGAGGAGCACTGAAGCTTTCTTT.

The gene calls are TRBV4-3 and TRBJ2-7, with unresolved D. The germline V gene has CDR1 LGHNA and CDR2 YSLEER. This CDR3 region has 15 residues. V shed 0 bases and J shed 3 bases, with 12 bases lying between them. CDR3 residues: CASSQDFWQSYEQYF. The CDR3 DNA sequence: TGCGCCAGCAGCCAAGATTTTTGGCAAAGCTACGAGCAGTACTTC.

This clonotype was found once. V usage is TRBV6-1 and J usage is TRBJ2-6; D is uncertain. Germline CDR1 and CDR2: MNHNS and SASEGT. CDR3 length equals 13 residues. Trimming took 7 bases from V and 1 from J, leaving 5 bases between them. The CDR3 region is CASNRSGANVLTF. As DNA, the CDR3 is TGTGCCAGCAATAGGTCTGGGGCCAACGTCCTGACTTTC.

The chain's CDR3 is CASSSPGPYGYTF. Written as DNA, the CDR3 is TGTGCCAGCAGTTCGCCAGGCCCCTATGGCTACACCTTC. V and J are TRBV28 and TRBJ1-2; D gene unclear. Per germline, CDR1 MDHEN and CDR2 SYDVKM. Trimming left V 4 bases short and J 4 bases short, with 10 bases between. This CDR3 contains 13 residues.